The T cell receptor beta chain under discussion was sequenced for a study of CD8 T cells in ankylosing spondylitis. In TCRdb, the 5' RACE reads were re-called with MiXCR into one record per CDR3 protein. The sample includes around 320,000 distinct CDR3 sequences, about a fifth of them seen just once. This clonotype was observed many times. CDR3 length: 14 residues. The V and J ends lost 3 bases and 7 bases respectively, with 16 bases between them. Germline V gene lookup returns CDR1 DFQATT and CDR2 SNEGSKA (reference sequence). This clonotype originated in a female donor with ankylosing spondylitis or in good health (not recorded which). The chain couples TRBV20-1 to TRBJ1-5, with D tentatively TRBD1 (5 bases). Sequencing was carried out using blood, either unsorted or a sorted T cell fraction (not recorded which). CDR3 nucleotide sequence: TGCAGTGCTAGGGTGGGGGAGGCATGGCAGCCCCAGCATTTT. Translating it yields CSARVGEAWQPQHF.